A selection of T cell receptor beta chains follows, all from one sample in a study of Tregs in tolerant kidney transplant recipients. Sequencing used immunoSEQ multiplex PCR; TCRdb keeps in-frame clones, though not all of them. This sample carries about 18,000 clones, about four fifths of them seen once, and the ten largest clones take roughly 2.7%. What was sequenced was Tregs from blood. These receptors all come from a human donor in good health. Each CDR3 is given with its conserved first and last residue. A D gene is named only where the DNA matches it firmly. Size values are once, few and many counts, or a class for expanded clones, and some rows have none.

size	J	V	D	DNA	CDR3
NA	TRBJ2-3	TRBV9	NA	TGTGCCAGCAGCGTAGATCCAGGGGATACGCAGTATTTT	CASSVDPGDTQYF
NA	TRBJ2-6	TRBV5-1	NA	TGCGCCAGCAGCCCACAAGACTCTGGGGCCAACGTCCTGACTTTC	CASSPQDSGANVLTF
NA	TRBJ2-1	TRBV7-3	TRBD2	TGTGCCAGCAGCGTCGACTGGGCTAGCGGGAGTAGGAATGAGCAGTTCTTC	CASSVDWASGSRNEQFF
NA	TRBJ2-7	TRBV6-5	NA	TGTGCCAGCGCCGGGACCAGCGCTATAGAGCAGTACTTC	CASAGTSAIEQYF
NA	TRBJ1-1	TRBV11-2	NA	TGTGCCAGCAGCCCAAGGACAGACACTGAAGCTTTCTTT	CASSPRTDTEAFF
NA	TRBJ2-1	TRBV5-1	TRBD2	TGCGCCAGCAGCCCGACCCCTTCTAGCGGGAGTTACAATGAGCAGTTCTTC	CASSPTPSSGSYNEQFF
NA	TRBJ2-1	TRBV2	NA	TGTGCCAGCAAGGAGAGGCGCCTTTCCAATGAGCAGTTCTTC	CASKERRLSNEQFF
NA	TRBJ1-2	TRBV4-1	TRBD1	TGCGCCAGCAGCCAACTCCAGGGGGGGGGCTACACCTTC	CASSQLQGGGYTF
NA	TRBJ2-7	TRBV4-2	TRBD1	TGTGCCAGCAGCCAAGAGCGAGGGACAGGGGGCTCCTACGAGCAGTACTTC	CASSQERGTGGSYEQYF
NA	TRBJ1-1	TRBV27	TRBD1	TGTGCCAGCAGTTCACAGGGGCAGATAGGGACTGAAGCTTTCTTT	CASSSQGQIGTEAFF
NA	TRBJ1-2	TRBV30	TRBD1	TGTGCCTGGAGTGGAGGGACAGAGAACTATGGCTACACCTTC	CAWSGGTENYGYTF
NA	TRBJ2-3	TRBV21-1	NA	TGTGCCACGGGCCGGGATACGCAGTATTTT	CATGRDTQYF
NA	TRBJ2-6	TRBV19	NA	TGTGCCAGTAGTATGGTGGGGATCCCTGGGGCCAACGTCCTGACTTTC	CASSMVGIPGANVLTF
NA	TRBJ1-2	TRBV2	NA	TGTGCCAGCAGTGGGTATGGGAGCTACACCTTC	CASSGYGSYTF
medium-sized	TRBJ1-4	TRBV11-2	NA	TGTGCCAGCAGCCCGTCACACAGGACCCGTAATGAAAAACTGTTTTTT	CASSPSHRTRNEKLFF
NA	TRBJ2-7	TRBV7-9	NA	TGTGCCAGCAGCTTAGCGGGGGGCTACTACGAGCAGTACTTC	CASSLAGGYYEQYF
NA	TRBJ2-3	TRBV5-1	NA	TGCGCCAGCAGCCAGAGGCAGGGAGATACGCAGTATTTT	CASSQRQGDTQYF
NA	TRBJ2-5	TRBV7-3	NA	TGTGCCAGCAGCTTAATCCCAGGGGCAGGGGAGACCCAGTACTTC	CASSLIPGAGETQYF
NA	TRBJ1-2	TRBV20-1	NA	TGCAGTGCTACGGACGGCTATGGCTACACCTTC	CSATDGYGYTF
NA	TRBJ2-1	TRBV30	NA	TGTGCCTTAACATCATACAATGAGCAGTTCTTC	CALTSYNEQFF
NA	TRBJ2-5	TRBV6-1	NA	TGTGCCACCAGAAGGGGCCAGTACTTC	CATRRGQYF
NA	TRBJ1-4	TRBV5-1	NA	TGCGCCAGCAGCTTGGTCGGGGCCGGGGCAACTAATGAAAAACTGTTTTTT	CASSLVGAGATNEKLFF
NA	TRBJ1-2	TRBV6-6	NA	TGTGCCAGCCTCGGCAGGTACGGCTACACCTTC	CASLGRYGYTF
NA	TRBJ2-2	TRBV9	NA	TGTGCCAGCAGCGAGCCCCAAGGGGAGAGGACCGGGGAGCTGTTTTTT	CASSEPQGERTGELFF
NA	TRBJ2-5	TRBV30	NA	TGTGCCTGGAGTTTGAGCGTCCAAGAGACCCAGTACTTC	CAWSLSVQETQYF
NA	TRBJ1-2	TRBV14	TRBD1	TGTGCCAGCAGCCAAGATAGGAACAGGGGTTCTGGCTACACCTTC	CASSQDRNRGSGYTF
NA	TRBJ1-2	TRBV7-9	NA	TGTGCCAGCAGCCCATCCGGGGCAGTATATGGCTACACCTTC	CASSPSGAVYGYTF
NA	TRBJ2-5	TRBV30	TRBD1	TGTGCCTGGAGTGGTCTGGGGAGACAGGGGCTTGGGGAGACCCAGTACTTC	CAWSGLGRQGLGETQYF
NA	TRBJ2-7	TRBV19	NA	TGTGCCAGTAGTACCCCCCAGGGGGAGCAGTACTTC	CASSTPQGEQYF
NA	TRBJ1-1	TRBV6-9	NA	TGTGCCAGCAGTTTAACGACGGGCCCTGAAGCTTTCTTT	CASSLTTGPEAFF
few	TRBJ1-6	TRBV2	NA	TGTGCCAGCGCAGATCAGTATAATTCACCCCTCCACTTT	CASADQYNSPLHF
NA	TRBJ2-5	TRBV7-2	NA	TGTGCCAGCACCCTTAGTCCCTCAGCGGAGACCCAGTACTTC	CASTLSPSAETQYF
NA	TRBJ2-2	TRBV2	TRBD2	TGTGCCAGCAGTGGAACTGGGCTAGCGGGGGGGCCGGACACCGGGGAGCTGTTTTTT	CASSGTGLAGGPDTGELFF
NA	TRBJ2-6	TRBV16	NA	TGTGCCAGCAGCCCCAAAAGTACTGGGGCCAACGTCCTGACTTTC	CASSPKSTGANVLTF
NA	TRBJ1-1	TRBV7-2	NA	TGTGCCAGCAGCTTAGGTGCCTTGAACACTGAAGCTTTCTTT	CASSLGALNTEAFF
NA	TRBJ2-5	TRBV7-9	TRBD2	TGTGCCAGCAGCTCCAGACTAGCGGGGGGGCGGGAGACCCAGTACTTC	CASSSRLAGGRETQYF
NA	TRBJ2-1	TRBV2	NA	TGTGCCACCCAACTCCACTTTTTCGGCGGCGAGCGCGAGGGCTCCTACAATGAGCAGTTCTTC	CATQLHFFGGEREGSYNEQFF
NA	TRBJ1-2	TRBV18	NA	TGTGCCAGCTCACCACCCGCAGCCTATGGCTACACCTTC	CASSPPAAYGYTF
NA	TRBJ1-5	TRBV6-1	NA	TGTGCCAGCAGTGTGATGGGCCACACCTGGGGCAATCAGCCCCAGCATTTT	CASSVMGHTWGNQPQHF
once	TRBJ2-1	TRBV5-1	NA	TGCGCCAGCAGCTTGGACAGTGAGCAGTTCTTC	CASSLDSEQFF
few	TRBJ1-2	TRBV19	TRBD1	TGTGCCAGTAGGAGGACAGGGGGCGAGCCTAACTATGGCTACACCTTC	CASRRTGGEPNYGYTF
NA	TRBJ2-1	TRBV20-1	NA	TGCAGTACACCCCTCGGGAATGAGCAGTTCTTC	CSTPLGNEQFF
NA	TRBJ2-2	TRBV19	TRBD1	TGTGCCAGTAGTATCCCGACCGGGACAGGGGGCTCCGGGGAGCTGTTTTTT	CASSIPTGTGGSGELFF
few	TRBJ2-1	TRBV5-1	TRBD2	TGCGCCAGCAGCTTGGGGGCCTGGCGGGAGCTCAATGAGCAGTTCTTC	CASSLGAWRELNEQFF
NA	TRBJ2-7	TRBV11-3	NA	TGTGCCAGCAGCTTGGGGGGCATCGAGCAGTACTTC	CASSLGGIEQYF
NA	TRBJ2-2	TRBV18	TRBD2	TGTGCCAGCTCACCACCACCGGGACTAGCCGCCACCGGGGAGCTGTTTTTT	CASSPPPGLAATGELFF
NA	TRBJ2-1	TRBV21-1	NA	TGTGCCAGCAGCATGACTAGCGGGAGGATCAATGAGCAGTTCTTC	CASSMTSGRINEQFF
NA	TRBJ2-1	TRBV9	TRBD2	TGTGCCAGCAGCGTAGTACTAGCGGGAGTCGATGAGCAGTTCTTC	CASSVVLAGVDEQFF
NA	TRBJ2-3	TRBV14	TRBD2	TGTGCCAGCGGGCTAGCGGGAGCCACAGATACGCAGTATTTT	CASGLAGATDTQYF
once	TRBJ2-7	TRBV5-1	NA	TGCGCCAGCAGCCCAGGCGGGACAGCCTACGAGCAGTACTTC	CASSPGGTAYEQYF
NA	TRBJ2-3	TRBV7-2	NA	TGTGCCAGCAGCTTTGCTTCAGGAGATACGCAGTATTTT	CASSFASGDTQYF
NA	TRBJ1-3	TRBV7-3	NA	TGTGCCAGCAGCTTACTACCTGGAAACACCATATATTTT	CASSLLPGNTIYF
NA	TRBJ1-5	TRBV28	TRBD1	TGTGCCAGCAGTTGGGGACAGTCCAATCAGCCCCAGCATTTT	CASSWGQSNQPQHF
NA	TRBJ2-7	TRBV30	NA	TGTGCCTGGACCGACAACGTTTTCGAGCAGTACTTC	CAWTDNVFEQYF
few	TRBJ1-2	TRBV19	NA	TGTGCCAGTAGTATCGGCTTAGGGGGCTATGGCTACACCTTC	CASSIGLGGYGYTF